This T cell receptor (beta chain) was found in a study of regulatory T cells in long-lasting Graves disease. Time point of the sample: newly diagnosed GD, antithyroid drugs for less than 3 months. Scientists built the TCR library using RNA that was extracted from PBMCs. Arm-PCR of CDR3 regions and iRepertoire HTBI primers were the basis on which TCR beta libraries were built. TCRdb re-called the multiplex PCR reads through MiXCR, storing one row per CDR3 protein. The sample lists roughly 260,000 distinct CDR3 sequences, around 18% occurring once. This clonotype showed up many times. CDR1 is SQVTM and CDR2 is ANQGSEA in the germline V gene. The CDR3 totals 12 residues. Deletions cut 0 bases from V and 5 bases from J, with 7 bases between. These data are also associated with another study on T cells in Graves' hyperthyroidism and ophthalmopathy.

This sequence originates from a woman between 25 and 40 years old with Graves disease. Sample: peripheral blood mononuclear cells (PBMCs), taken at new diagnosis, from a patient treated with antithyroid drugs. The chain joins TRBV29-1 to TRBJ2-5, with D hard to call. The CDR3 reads CSVEEAPETQYF. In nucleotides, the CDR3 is TGCAGCGTTGAAGAGGCTCCGGAGACCCAGTACTTC.